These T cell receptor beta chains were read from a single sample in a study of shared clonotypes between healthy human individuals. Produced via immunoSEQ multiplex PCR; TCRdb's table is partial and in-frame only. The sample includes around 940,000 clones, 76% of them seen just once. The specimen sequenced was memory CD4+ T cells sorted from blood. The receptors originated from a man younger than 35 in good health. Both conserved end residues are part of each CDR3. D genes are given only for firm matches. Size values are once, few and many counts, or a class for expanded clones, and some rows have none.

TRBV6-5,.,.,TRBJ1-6,CASSYEGLRSPLHF,TGTGCCAGCAGTTACGAGGGACTCCGTTCACCCCTCCACTTT
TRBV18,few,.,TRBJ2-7,CASSPGGFHYEQYF,TGTGCCAGCTCACCGGGGGGATTCCATTACGAGCAGTACTTC
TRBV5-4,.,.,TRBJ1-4,CASSLGGGWNEKLFF,TGTGCCAGCAGCTTGGGAGGGGGATGGAATGAAAAACTGTTTTTT
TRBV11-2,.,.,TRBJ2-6,CASSPPGHWGRGANVLTF,TGTGCCAGCAGCCCACCCGGACACTGGGGGAGAGGGGCCAACGTCCTGACTTTC
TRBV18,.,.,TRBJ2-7,CASSPGVADEQYF,TGTGCCAGCTCCCCAGGAGTCGCCGATGAGCAGTACTTC
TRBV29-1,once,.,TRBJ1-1,CSVGGGPKVSEAFF,TGCAGCGTTGGTGGTGGCCCCAAGGTCTCTGAAGCTTTCTTT
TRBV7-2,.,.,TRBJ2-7,CASSPPSSEQYF,TGTGCCAGCAGCCCCCCTTCTTCGGAGCAGTACTTC
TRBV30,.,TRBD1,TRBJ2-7,CAWSATGNEQYF,TGTGCCTGGAGTGCGACAGGGAACGAGCAGTACTTC
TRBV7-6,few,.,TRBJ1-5,CASSPGPGERPQHF,TGTGCCAGCAGCCCCGGACCGGGGGAGAGGCCCCAGCATTTT
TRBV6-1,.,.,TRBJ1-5,CASSGWTVSNQPQHF,TGTGCCAGCAGTGGTTGGACAGTTAGCAATCAGCCCCAGCATTTT
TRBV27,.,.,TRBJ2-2,CASSIGVNTGELFF,TGTGCCAGCAGTATCGGGGTGAACACCGGGGAGCTGTTTTTT
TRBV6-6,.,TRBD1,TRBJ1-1,CASRARTGNTEAFF,TGTGCCAGCAGAGCTCGGACAGGGAACACTGAAGCTTTCTTT
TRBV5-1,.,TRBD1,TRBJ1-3,CASSSQGSGGNTIYF,TGCGCCAGCAGCTCACAGGGGAGTGGTGGAAACACCATATATTTT
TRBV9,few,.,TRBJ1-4,CASSVGSAAPTNEKLFF,TGTGCCAGCAGCGTAGGATCCGCGGCCCCCACTAATGAAAAACTGTTTTTT
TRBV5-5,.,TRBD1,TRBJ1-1,CASSLSPRTGRTEAFF,TGTGCCAGCAGCCTGAGCCCTCGGACAGGGAGAACTGAAGCTTTCTTT
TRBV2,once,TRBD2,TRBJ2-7,CASSLAGGSYEQYF,TGTGCCAGCAGTCTAGCGGGAGGTTCCTACGAGCAGTACTTC
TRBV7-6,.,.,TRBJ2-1,CASSFRSNEQFF,TGTGCCAGCAGCTTCAGAAGCAATGAGCAGTTCTTC
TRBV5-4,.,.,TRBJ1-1,CASSPGGERGTEAFF,TGTGCCAGCAGCCCCGGGGGTGAGCGGGGCACTGAAGCTTTCTTT
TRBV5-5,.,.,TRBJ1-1,CASSLLDTEAFF,TGTGCCAGCAGCTTGTTGGACACTGAAGCTTTCTTT
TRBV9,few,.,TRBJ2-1,CASSPLTVSYNEQFF,TGTGCCAGCAGCCCCCTAACGGTCTCCTACAATGAGCAGTTCTTC
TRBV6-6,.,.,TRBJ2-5,CASSYIGETQYF,TGTGCCAGCAGTTACATTGGTGAGACCCAGTACTTC
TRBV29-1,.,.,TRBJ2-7,CSVEDTAYEQYF,TGCAGCGTTGAAGATACCGCCTACGAGCAGTACTTC
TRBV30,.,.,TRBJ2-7,CAWSVSPLGRASYEQYF,TGTGCCTGGAGTGTATCCCCCCTGGGCAGGGCATCCTACGAGCAGTACTTC
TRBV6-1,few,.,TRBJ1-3,CASSEGAGNTIYF,TGTGCCAGCAGTGAGGGGGCTGGAAACACCATATATTTT
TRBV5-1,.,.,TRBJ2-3,CASSLERPSTDTQYF,TGCGCCAGCAGCCTTGAGCGGCCTAGCACAGATACGCAGTATTTT
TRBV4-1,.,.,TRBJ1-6,CASSQDQDSSYSPLHF,TGCGCCAGCAGCCAAGATCAGGACAGCTCCTATTCACCCCTCCACTTT
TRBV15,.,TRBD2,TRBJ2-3,CATSTQSGTRTDTQYF,TGTGCCACCAGCACGCAATCCGGGACTAGGACAGATACGCAGTATTTT
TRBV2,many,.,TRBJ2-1,CASSENEQFF,TGTGCCAGCAGTGAAAATGAGCAGTTCTTC
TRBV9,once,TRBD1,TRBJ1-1,CASSVGPGGLVGTEAFF,TGTGCCAGCAGCGTAGGCCCAGGGGGCTTAGTGGGGACTGAAGCTTTCTTT
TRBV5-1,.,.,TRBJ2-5,CASSLRVGEETQYF,TGCGCCAGCAGCCTACGGGTGGGGGAAGAGACCCAGTACTTC
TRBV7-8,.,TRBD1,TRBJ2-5,CASSVGTGDQETQYF,TGTGCCAGCAGCGTGGGGACAGGAGATCAAGAGACCCAGTACTTC
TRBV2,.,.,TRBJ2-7,CASSSGFRQTEPREQYF,TGTGCCAGCAGTAGTGGGTTCAGACAGACTGAACCTCGCGAGCAGTACTTC
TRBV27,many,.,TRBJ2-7,CASSPSSRTPYEQYF,TGTGCCAGCAGCCCCTCATCTAGGACGCCCTACGAGCAGTACTTC
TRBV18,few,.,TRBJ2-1,CASSPDIVNNEQFF,TGTGCCAGCTCACCAGACATAGTCAACAATGAGCAGTTCTTC
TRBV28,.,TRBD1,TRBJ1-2,CASSSPDRESGYTF,TGTGCCAGCAGTTCCCCGGACAGGGAGTCCGGCTACACCTTC
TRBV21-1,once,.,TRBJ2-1,CASSKIEGAGSYNEQFF,TGTGCCAGCAGCAAGATCGAGGGGGCAGGGTCCTACAATGAGCAGTTCTTC
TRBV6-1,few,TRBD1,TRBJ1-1,CASSVDRGGWGTEAFF,TGTGCCAGCAGTGTGGACAGGGGAGGATGGGGCACTGAAGCTTTCTTT
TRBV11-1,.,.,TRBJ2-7,CASSSLYEQYF,TGTGCCAGCAGCTCCTTATACGAGCAGTACTTC
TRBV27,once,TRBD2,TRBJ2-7,CASSRTGTSATYEQYF,TGTGCCAGCAGCCGGACCGGGACTAGTGCTACTTACGAGCAGTACTTC
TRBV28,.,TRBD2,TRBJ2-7,CASRPATSAKGEQYF,TGTGCCAGCAGACCGGCGACTAGCGCCAAAGGTGAGCAGTACTTC
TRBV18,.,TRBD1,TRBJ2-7,CASSPNNGQGREQYF,TGTGCCAGCTCACCAAATAACGGACAGGGGAGGGAGCAGTACTTC
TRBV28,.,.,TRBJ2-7,CASSGIYEQYF,TGTGCCAGCAGTGGGATCTACGAGCAGTACTTC
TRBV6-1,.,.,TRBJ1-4,CASSEGWGNNEKLFF,TGTGCCAGCAGTGAAGGGTGGGGTAATAATGAAAAACTGTTTTTT
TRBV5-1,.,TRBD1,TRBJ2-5,CASSLGQGAQETQYF,TGCGCCAGCAGCCTGGGACAGGGTGCCCAAGAGACCCAGTACTTC
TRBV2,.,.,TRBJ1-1,CASSEGGAQNTEAFF,TGTGCCAGCAGTGAGGGGGGGGCACAGAACACTGAAGCTTTCTTT
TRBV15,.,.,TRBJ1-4,CASSRGLVGEKLFF,TGTGCCTCCAGCAGGGGTTTAGTCGGTGAAAAACTGTTTTTT
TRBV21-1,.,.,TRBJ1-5,CASSQGYQPQHF,TGTGCCAGCAGCCAGGGATATCAGCCCCAGCATTTT
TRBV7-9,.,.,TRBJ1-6,CASSLGRIGSVDSPLHF,TGTGCCAGCAGCTTAGGGCGGATAGGATCGGTTGATTCACCCCTCCACTTT
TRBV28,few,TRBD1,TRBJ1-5,CASNTGDQPQHF,TGTGCCAGCAATACAGGGGATCAGCCCCAGCATTTT
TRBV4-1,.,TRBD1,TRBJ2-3,CASSQGTGWDTQYF,TGCGCCAGCAGCCAAGGGACAGGGTGGGATACGCAGTATTTT
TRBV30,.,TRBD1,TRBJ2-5,CAWIRDSQETQYF,TGTGCCTGGATTCGGGACAGCCAAGAGACCCAGTACTTC
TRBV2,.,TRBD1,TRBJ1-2,CASSEYRGAGNGYTF,TGTGCCAGCAGTGAGTACAGGGGAGCTGGTAATGGCTACACCTTC
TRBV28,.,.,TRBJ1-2,CASENLRGQGYTF,TGTGCCAGCGAAAATTTACGGGGGCAGGGCTACACCTTC
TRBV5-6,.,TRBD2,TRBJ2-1,CASSLEGLVWNEQFF,TGTGCCAGCAGCTTGGAGGGACTAGTTTGGAATGAGCAGTTCTTC
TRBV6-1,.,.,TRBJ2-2,CASTPPPGELFF,TGTGCCAGCACACCACCCCCCGGGGAGCTGTTTTTT